The 22 T cell receptor beta chains below come from one sample, sequenced in a study of T cell repertoires in ileal Crohn's disease. The method was immunoSEQ multiplex PCR; TCRdb's version includes in-frame clones alone and lacks a portion of them. The data show roughly 9,600 clones, 76% seen once. Sequencing input: ileal tissue. The receptors shown here come from an adult with Crohn's disease.

The gene calls are TRBV6-4 and TRBJ2-1; D is possibly TRBD1 (5 bases). The CDR3 has 13 amino acids. Trimming took 5 bases from V and 4 from J, leaving 9 bases between them. Germline-derived CDR1 and CDR2 are MRHNA and SNTAGT. The CDR3 coding sequence is TGTGCCAGCAGTTCCTCAGGGTACAATGAGCAGTTCTTC. This gives the protein CASSSSGYNEQFF.

The V and J genes are TRBV7-9 and TRBJ2-2, with D possibly being TRBD2 (7 bases). This CDR3 spans 16 amino acids. Per the germline V gene, CDR1 is SEHNR and CDR2 is FQNEAQ (reference sequence). Trimming removed 5 bases from V and 2 bases from J, with 15 bases in between. CDR3 sequence (DNA): TGTGCCAGCAGCCGGGCCGGGGGGCGCAACACCGGGGAGCTGTTTTTT. Translation gives CASSRAGGRNTGELFF. The full variable domain, rest sourced from reference TRBV7-9 and TRBJ2-2, is DTGVSQNPRHKITKRGQNVTFRCDPISEHNRLYWYRQTLGQGPEFLTYFQNEAQLEKSRLLSDRFSAERPKGSFSTLEIQRTEQGDSAMYLCASSRAGGRNTGELFFGEGSRLTVL.

A remark on this clone: This same CDR3 is encoded by further DNA sequences in the sample. The rearrangement joins TRBV4-1 to TRBJ2-5; 9 bases align to TRBD2. V was clipped by 0 bases and J by 1 base; unmatched bases: 0. CDR1 and CDR2 from the germline V gene are MGHRA and YSYEKL. The CDR3 contains 15 residues. The CDR3 is CASSQELAGQETQYF. CDR3 bases: TGCGCCAGCAGCCAAGAACTAGCGGGCCAAGAGACCCAGTACTTC.

The rearrangement uses TRBV15 and TRBJ1-2, with a possible D match to TRBD1 (5 bases). This CDR3 is built from 15 residues. V lost 3 bases, J lost 6 bases, and 17 bases lay in between. Germline loops: CDR1 LNHNV, CDR2 YYDKDF (reference sequence). CDR3 bases: TGTGCCACCAGCAGTGGGTCCGTGGGGGGTCATGGCTACACCTTC. This encodes CATSSGSVGGHGYTF.

This clone was counted between two and nine times. The gene calls are TRBV4-1 and TRBJ1-6; D is unresolved. Trimming shortened V by 0 bases and J by 0 bases, and 6 bases separated the two germline ends. The CDR3 contains 16 residues. From germline, CDR1 is MGHRA and CDR2 YSYEKL. Here the CDR3 reads CASSQEGSSYNSPLHF. For the CDR3, the DNA is TGCGCCAGCAGCCAAGAAGGGAGCTCCTATAATTCACCCCTCCACTTT.

V usage is TRBV5-1 and J usage is TRBJ2-3, with TRBD2 matching 14 bases. CDR1 is SGHRS, CDR2 YFSETQ, per germline. The CDR3 has 16 amino acids. The junction had 7 bases not matched to a gene; V was cut back by 4 bases and J by 6 bases. In nucleotides, the CDR3 is TGCGCCAGCAGCCCCGGGACTAGCGGGAGAATTGATACGCAGTATTTT. Amino acid sequence: CASSPGTSGRIDTQYF.

The V and J genes are TRBV5-1 and TRBJ2-2, with D possibly matching TRBD2 (5 bases). The CDR3 runs 14 residues. CDR1 and CDR2 (germline): SGHRS, YFSETQ. The V end lost 9 bases, the J end lost 1 base, and 13 bases lay between the germline ends. The DNA for the CDR3 is TGCGCCACCCATAGTCGGGAGAACACCGGGGAGCTGTTTTTT. It is translated as CATHSRENTGELFF.

The chain couples TRBV7-2 to TRBJ2-2; D is unclear. The CDR3 spans 14 residues. V dropped 3 bases and J dropped 0 bases, with 5 bases sitting between them. In germline, CDR1 is SGHTA, CDR2 FQGNSA. CDR3 DNA sequence: TGTGCCAGCAGCTTGGCCGCGAACACCGGGGAGCTGTTTTTT. Amino acids: CASSLAANTGELFF.

The chain has TRBV10-3 and TRBJ1-5, with unresolved D. Germline V gives CDR1 ENHRY, CDR2 SYGVKD. CDR3 length equals 13 residues. Trimming cost V 6 bases and J 3 bases, with 9 bases left between them. CDR3 residues: CAISGGNNQPQHF. In nucleotides, the CDR3 is TGTGCCATCAGCGGAGGGAACAATCAGCCCCAGCATTTT.

The chain couples TRBV5-6 to TRBJ1-6; 9 bases agree with TRBD1. The length of the CDR3 is 14 residues. Trimming at V came to 3 bases and at J to 9 bases, leaving 4 bases not matched to a gene. CDR1 SGHDT and CDR2 YYEEEE come from the germline V gene. CDR3 DNA sequence: TGTGCCAGCAGCTGGAACAGGGGGCGTTCACCCCTCCACTTT. Translation: CASSWNRGRSPLHF.

In its sample, this clone was seen a few times. This chain connects TRBV7-2 to TRBJ1-5, with TRBD1 as a possible D gene (6 bases). V gave up 3 bases and J gave up 2 bases, with 8 bases separating them. Germline CDR1 and CDR2: SGHTA and FQGNSA. This CDR3 is 14 amino acids long. Here the CDR3 reads CASSLAGGNQPQHF. As DNA, the CDR3 is TGTGCCAGCAGCTTGGCAGGGGGCAATCAGCCCCAGCATTTT.

For the CDR3, the DNA is TGCGCCAGCTGTCCTAGCGGGAGTAACGAGCAGTTCTTC. Translating it yields CASCPSGSNEQFF. V is TRBV10-1 and J is TRBJ2-1, with 10 bases identical to TRBD2. This CDR3 comprises 13 residues. Trimming took 8 bases from V and 10 from J; bases not matched to a gene: 8. Germline CDR1 WNHNN, CDR2 SYGVQD (reference sequence).

V usage is TRBV2 and J usage is TRBJ1-4, with unresolved D. The CDR3 spans 16 residues. The ends were cut back, 5 bases at V and 4 bases at J, with 17 bases in the middle. CDR1 and CDR2 from the germline V gene are SNHLY and FYNNEI. The CDR3 DNA reads TGTGCCAGCAGTTCTGGGCTACAAGTCCTTAATGAAAAACTGTTTTTT. This translates into CASSSGLQVLNEKLFF. Full variable domain (outside the CDR3, taken from reference TRBV2 and TRBJ1-4): EPEVTQTPSHQVTQMGQEVILRCVPISNHLYFYWYRQILGQKVEFLVSFYNNEISEKSEIFDDQFSVERPDGSNFTLKIRSTKLEDSAMYFCASSSGLQVLNEKLFFGSGTQLSVL.

The rearrangement uses TRBV6-6 and TRBJ2-7; a possible D gene is TRBD1 (5 bases). The CDR3 contains 15 residues. Trimming cost V 4 bases and J 2 bases, with 15 bases left between them. CDR1 MNHNY and CDR2 SVGAGI come from the germline V gene (reference sequence). For the CDR3, the DNA is TGTGCCAGCAGTTCTACCCTGACAGAAACCTACGAGCAGTACTTC. This encodes CASSSTLTETYEQYF.

This sequence joins TRBV10-3 and TRBJ1-3; 7 positions agree with TRBD1. The CDR3 runs 15 residues. Trimming removed 6 bases from V and 0 bases from J; junction bases left unmatched: 5. Germline values: CDR1 ENHRY, CDR2 SYGVKD. DNA of the CDR3: TGTGCCATCAGCCGACAGGGAGACTCTGGAAACACCATATATTTT. Translation: CAISRQGDSGNTIYF.

The gene calls are TRBV30 and TRBJ2-2; D is perhaps TRBD2 (5 bases). V was trimmed by 5 bases and J by 0 bases, leaving 13 bases between them. This CDR3 has 15 residues. Looked up from germline, CDR1 is GTSNPN and CDR2 is SVGIG (reference sequence). The CDR3 nucleotides read TGTGCCTGGGGGATCGGGATGGCGAACACCGGGGAGCTGTTTTTT. Its translation: CAWGIGMANTGELFF.

The chain joins TRBV18 to TRBJ2-6; unclear D gene. Trimming took 5 bases from V and 0 from J, leaving 8 bases between them. The CDR3 covers 15 residues. The V gene's germline CDR1 is KGHSH and CDR2 LQKENI. The CDR3 DNA reads as TGTGCCAGCTCAGAGACAAACTCTGGGGCCAACGTCCTGACTTTC. It specifies CASSETNSGANVLTF.

The V call is TRBV27, the J call TRBJ2-1; TRBD1 agrees at 8 bases. The V gene end was trimmed by 2 bases and the J gene end by 8 bases; junction bases not matched to a gene: 20. CDR1 is MNHEY and CDR2 is SMNVEV in the germline V gene (reference sequence). The CDR3 spans 19 residues. In DNA, the CDR3 is TGTGCCAGCAGTTTAGTCCGTGGGACAGGCCTAGATGGGGGCGATGAGCAGTTCTTC. Protein product: CASSLVRGTGLDGGDEQFF.

The chain has TRBV2 and TRBJ2-1, with a possible D match to TRBD2 (6 bases). Trimming pared 8 bases from V and 4 bases from J, leaving 15 bases between. Germline CDR1 reads SNHLY; CDR2 reads FYNNEI. CDR3 length equals 14 residues. CDR3 amino acids: CASFRGRGYNEQFF. The CDR3, as DNA: TGTGCCAGCTTCCGGGGACGGGGGTACAATGAGCAGTTCTTC.

The V call is TRBV2, the J call TRBJ2-1; D not certain. Germline lookup yields CDR1 SNHLY and CDR2 FYNNEI. The ends were cut back, 5 bases at V and 2 bases at J, with 7 bases in the middle. The CDR3 is made up of 13 amino acids. CDR3 region: CASSLATYNEQFF. CDR3 DNA: TGTGCCAGCAGTCTCGCTACCTACAATGAGCAGTTCTTC.

This clone is a singleton in its sample. This chain connects TRBV4-3 to TRBJ2-6; D possibly corresponds to TRBD1 (6 bases). This CDR3 spans 17 amino acids. With 3 bases removed from V and 4 bases from J, the gap between germline ends came to 16 bases. Germline CDR1 is LGHNA and CDR2 is YSLEER. Here the CDR3 DNA reads TGCGCCAGCAGCCAGCAGGACAGAATAGACGGGGCCAACGTCCTGACTTTC. It specifies CASSQQDRIDGANVLTF.

The chain has TRBV18 and TRBJ2-1, with 11 bases lining up with TRBD2. The germline gives CDR1 KGHSH, CDR2 LQKENI. J gave up 4 bases and V 3 bases, and 5 bases lay outside the gene matches. The CDR3 runs 16 residues. The CDR3 DNA is TGTGCCAGCTCACCTTCAACTAGCGGGGGTTACAATGAGCAGTTCTTC. Translating it yields CASSPSTSGGYNEQFF.